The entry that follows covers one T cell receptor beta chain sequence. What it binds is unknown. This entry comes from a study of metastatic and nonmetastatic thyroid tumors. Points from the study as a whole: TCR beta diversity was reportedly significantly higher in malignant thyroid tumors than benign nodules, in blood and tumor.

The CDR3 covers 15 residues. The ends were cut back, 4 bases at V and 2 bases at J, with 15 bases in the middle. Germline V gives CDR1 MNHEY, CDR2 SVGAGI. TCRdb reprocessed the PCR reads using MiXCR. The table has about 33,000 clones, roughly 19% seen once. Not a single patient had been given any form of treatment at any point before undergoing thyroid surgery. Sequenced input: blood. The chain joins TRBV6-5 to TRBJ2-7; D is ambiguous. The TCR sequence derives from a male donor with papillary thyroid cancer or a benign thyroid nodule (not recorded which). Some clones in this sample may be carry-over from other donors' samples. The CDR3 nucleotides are TGTGCCAGCAGTTGGGTCAGCGTGAGACCCTACGAGCAGTACTTC. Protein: CASSWVSVRPYEQYF.